This TCR beta chain was recovered during a study of control samples from healthy donors and cancer patients. Germline CDR1 and CDR2: MNHNY and SVGAGI (reference sequence). CDR3 size: 16 residues. Trimming left V 5 bases short and J 0 bases short, with 14 bases between. Sequencing was performed with immunoSEQ multiplex PCR; in TCRdb, only in-frame clones are kept and a portion is missing. The table records 120,000 or so clones, approximately 91% of them present only once. This receptor was taken from a woman aged 18 to 35 in good health. The rearrangement links TRBV6-6 to TRBJ1-3; D is ambiguous. The sample was blood. The CDR3 DNA sequence: TGTGCCAGCAGTAGTCCCCGCGGACCCTCTGGAAACACCATATATTTT. This gives the protein CASSSPRGPSGNTIYF.